These 25 T cell receptor beta chains came from one sample sequenced in a study of beta chain features in type 1 diabetes. Sequencing targeted expressed TCRB transcripts, as all isolated RNA had been reverse transcribed. Clones were sequenced by immunoSEQ multiplex PCR, and TCRdb holds only the in-frame ones, with some missing. The top ten clones hold about 0.037% of a sample with roughly 230,000 clones, 9.6% of them seen once. Sequenced: naive CD4+ T cells from blood. The source of these receptors is a woman younger than 35 in good health.

This clone has a handful of counts. V usage is TRBV6-1 and J usage is TRBJ1-5, with D unresolved. Germline V gene data show CDR1 as MNHNS and CDR2 as SASEGT. The CDR3 contains 14 residues. Trimming shortened V by 3 bases and J by 6 bases, and 12 bases separated the two germline ends. This CDR3 is CASSDPGDGQPQHF. The CDR3 nucleotides are TGTGCCAGCAGTGATCCAGGTGACGGTCAGCCCCAGCATTTT.

The chain carries TRBV2 and TRBJ2-5, with D possibly TRBD2 on 6 matching bases. V was cut by 8 bases and J by 2 bases, with 12 bases left in between. The germline CDR1 and CDR2 sequences are SNHLY and FYNNEI. The CDR3 runs 13 residues. In nucleotides, the CDR3 is TGTGCCAGCTGCGGGACTGCACAAGAGACCCAGTACTTC. Translated, it gives CASCGTAQETQYF.

This clone was seen a handful of times. V and J are TRBV5-6 and TRBJ2-2, with D possibly TRBD1 on 6 matching bases. Between the trimmed V and J ends, which lost 4 bases and 3 bases, there was a span of 13 bases. The CDR3 loop spans 15 amino acids. The germline V gene has CDR1 SGHDT and CDR2 YYEEEE. The DNA for the CDR3 is TGTGCCAGCAGCGTACAGGGATTTGACACCGGGGAGCTGTTTTTT. Translation: CASSVQGFDTGELFF.

V is TRBV27 and J is TRBJ1-1, with D maybe TRBD1 (6 bases). The CDR3 is 17 amino acids. The germline CDR1 and CDR2 sequences are MNHEY and SMNVEV (reference sequence). The ends were cut back, 5 bases at V and 3 bases at J, with 22 bases in the middle. CDR3 amino acids: CASSRKGGALKDTEAFF. CDR3 nucleotides: TGTGCCAGCAGTCGCAAGGGGGGGGCGCTTAAGGACACTGAAGCTTTCTTT.

This chain links TRBV19 with TRBJ2-1; D gene ambiguous. This CDR3 has 16 residues. In germline, CDR1 is LNHDA, CDR2 SQIVND (reference sequence). V was shortened by 6 bases and J by 3 bases, with 18 bases between the two germline ends. CDR3 amino acids: CASRPPPRSVYNEQFF. The CDR3 DNA sequence: TGTGCCAGTAGGCCCCCCCCGCGTTCCGTCTACAATGAGCAGTTCTTC.

Of note for this clone: Other DNA sequences from this sample encode an identical CDR3 as well. The chain links TRBV18 to TRBJ2-7; TRBD1 matches 9 bases. V shed 3 bases, J shed 1 base, and the junction held 1 base outside the gene matches. Germline-derived CDR1 and CDR2 are KGHSH and LQKENI. The CDR3 has 14 amino acids. This CDR3 reads CASSPGQGSYEQYF. As DNA, the CDR3 is TGTGCCAGCTCACCGGGACAGGGATCCTACGAGCAGTACTTC. Full variable domain (outside the CDR3, taken from reference TRBV18 and TRBJ2-7): NAGVMQNPRHLVRRRGQEARLRCSPMKGHSHVYWYRQLPEEGLKFMVYLQKENIIDESGMPKERFSAEFPKEGPSILRIQQVVRGDSAAYFCASSPGQGSYEQYFGPGTRLTVT.

The chain joins TRBV5-4 to TRBJ2-6; 9 bases are shared with TRBD1. Per the germline V gene, CDR1 is SGHNT and CDR2 is YYREEE (reference sequence). The CDR3 has 18 amino acids. V was pared by 4 bases and J by 3 bases, with 11 bases of the junction left unmatched. CDR3 in amino acids: CASSPGATGGGGANVLTF. CDR3 nucleotides: TGTGCCAGCAGCCCTGGGGCAACAGGGGGCGGTGGGGCCAACGTCCTGACTTTC.

The J gene is TRBJ2-1, the V gene TRBV5-6, with no clear D. Germline V gene sequence: CDR1 SGHDT, CDR2 YYEEEE. Between the trimmed V and J ends, which lost 4 bases and 8 bases, there was a span of 22 bases. CDR3 size: 16 residues. The CDR3 DNA is TGTGCCAGCAGCCCGCGGTTTCCTGTTATCGACTATGAGCAGTTCTTC. Amino acids: CASSPRFPVIDYEQFF.

The rearrangement uses TRBV5-6 and TRBJ1-3; no clear D. Germline assignment: CDR1 SGHDT and CDR2 YYEEEE. The V and J ends lost 1 base and 8 bases respectively, with 10 bases between them. CDR3 length: 13 amino acids. DNA for the CDR3: TGTGCCAGCAGCTTGTCCGGTGGTGACACCATATATTTT. It yields the protein CASSLSGGDTIYF.

This clone was seen a handful of times. The chain uses TRBV7-9 and TRBJ2-2; D not resolved. V dropped 3 bases and J dropped 6 bases, with 8 bases sitting between them. This CDR3 has 13 residues. Per the germline V gene, CDR1 is SEHNR and CDR2 is FQNEAQ (reference sequence). The CDR3 is CASSFWSAGELFF. DNA of the CDR3: TGTGCCAGCAGCTTCTGGAGCGCCGGGGAGCTGTTTTTT.

The rearrangement uses TRBV6-1 and TRBJ2-1, with 7 positions matching TRBD2. The V gene end was trimmed by 0 bases and the J gene end by 2 bases; junction bases not matched to a gene: 1. Germline CDR1 and CDR2: MNHNS and SASEGT. The CDR3 totals 15 residues. DNA of the CDR3: TGTGCCAGCAGTGAAGCCACTAGCGCCTACAATGAGCAGTTCTTC. It translates to CASSEATSAYNEQFF.

This clone has just a few counts. The CDR3 DNA follows: TGTGCCATCAGCGACAGGGGAGGCCCCTACGAGCAGTACTTC. Its translation is CAISDRGGPYEQYF. The chain employs TRBV10-3 and TRBJ2-7, with 8 bases aligning to TRBD1. V shed 6 bases and J 2 bases; nucleotides not matched to a gene: 6. CDR1 and CDR2 from the germline V gene are ENHRY and SYGVKD. The CDR3 is made up of 14 amino acids.

The V gene is TRBV5-1, the J gene TRBJ2-7, with D possibly being TRBD2 (5 bases). The germline V gene encodes CDR1 SGHRS and CDR2 YFSETQ. Trimming pared 2 bases from V and 7 bases from J, leaving 13 bases between. This CDR3 has 13 amino acids. The chain's CDR3 is CASSFNGVGEQYF. In DNA, the CDR3 is TGCGCCAGCAGCTTCAACGGGGTCGGAGAGCAGTACTTC.

This clone has only a few counts. The chain uses TRBV5-6 and TRBJ2-2; 7 bases are shared with TRBD1. This CDR3 is built from 16 residues. Germline V lookup: CDR1 SGHDT, CDR2 YYEEEE. The ends lost 0 bases at V and 4 bases at J; junction bases unmatched: 6. The chain's CDR3 is CASSLVDRAPTGELFF. The CDR3 DNA sequence: TGTGCCAGCAGCTTGGTCGACAGGGCACCCACCGGGGAGCTGTTTTTT.

This clone has more than one count but fewer than ten. The chain combines TRBV6-5 with TRBJ1-2, with D possibly TRBD1 on 5 matching bases. The CDR3 loop spans 15 amino acids. Trimming took off 2 bases at V and 8 bases at J, with 18 bases between the two ends. Germline lookup yields CDR1 MNHEY and CDR2 SVGAGI. The CDR3 protein is CASSYGGDSGIGYTF. The DNA of the CDR3 is TGTGCCAGCAGTTACGGAGGGGACTCCGGCATCGGCTACACCTTC.

The chain is built from TRBV7-9 and TRBJ2-7; TRBD1 aligns across 11 bases. V trimming: 5 bases; J trimming: 4 bases; junction bases outside the gene matches: 10. The germline V gene has CDR1 SEHNR and CDR2 FQNEAQ (reference sequence). The CDR3 is made up of 16 amino acids. Here the CDR3 reads CASSRGTGTGGYEQYF. The CDR3 DNA sequence: TGTGCCAGCAGCCGAGGAACCGGGACAGGGGGATACGAGCAGTACTTC.

The gene calls are TRBV20-1 and TRBJ2-5, with unresolved D. Trimming cost V 3 bases and J 3 bases, with 2 bases left between them. The length of the CDR3 is 10 residues. The V gene's germline CDR1 is DFQATT and CDR2 SNEGSKA (reference sequence). CDR3 sequence: CSASEETQYF. Here the CDR3 DNA reads TGCAGTGCTAGCGAAGAGACCCAGTACTTC.

This clone was seen a few times. The V gene is TRBV30, the J gene TRBJ2-7, with 7 bases identical to TRBD2. Germline loops: CDR1 GTSNPN, CDR2 SVGIG (reference sequence). V lost 3 bases and J lost 5; bases outside the gene matches: 16. The CDR3 totals 16 residues. CDR3 residues: CAWSLRQIRAGDEQYF. DNA of the CDR3: TGTGCCTGGAGCTTACGCCAAATAAGGGCGGGGGACGAGCAGTACTTC.

This chain connects TRBV6-1 to TRBJ2-7, with D perhaps matching TRBD1 (6 bases). CDR1 MNHNS and CDR2 SASEGT come from the germline V gene. The CDR3 is 15 residues long. With 6 bases removed from V and 1 base from J, the gap between germline ends came to 16 bases. The CDR3 DNA reads as TGTGCCAGCAGACGGGACACTGGAACGTCCTACGAGCAGTACTTC. It translates to CASRRDTGTSYEQYF.

This clone was detected a few times. The chain is built from TRBV19 and TRBJ2-5; 9 bases line up with TRBD1. Germline loops: CDR1 LNHDA, CDR2 SQIVND (reference sequence). The ends lost 6 bases at V and 4 bases at J; junction bases unmatched: 12. The CDR3 is made up of 16 amino acids. In nucleotides, the CDR3 is TGTGCCAGTAGCAGATGGACAGGGGAGTCTGGAGAGACCCAGTACTTC. Its protein product is CASSRWTGESGETQYF.

The chain recombines TRBV2 with TRBJ2-7, with 10 bases matching TRBD1. Unmatched junction bases numbered 10, after V lost 5 bases and J lost 3 bases. The CDR3 covers 16 residues. Germline V gene sequence: CDR1 SNHLY, CDR2 FYNNEI. The chain's CDR3 is CASSTRTGTGDYEQYF. The CDR3 DNA is TGTGCCAGCAGTACCCGAACCGGGACAGGGGACTACGAGCAGTACTTC.

This clone showed up just a few times. The chain joins TRBV27 to TRBJ2-7, with D maybe TRBD1 (6 bases). Trimming took 5 bases from V and 2 from J, leaving 22 bases between them. Germline CDR1 reads MNHEY; CDR2 reads SMNVEV (reference sequence). The CDR3 covers 17 residues. The CDR3 DNA sequence: TGTGCCAGCAGTGTGTTTGGGATCCGGACAGAGACCTACGAGCAGTACTTC. It yields the protein CASSVFGIRTETYEQYF.

The chain's CDR3 is CASSPQGPGSYNEQFF. The CDR3 coding sequence is TGCGCCAGCAGCCCCCAGGGGCCCGGCTCATACAATGAGCAGTTCTTC. V is TRBV5-1 and J is TRBJ2-1; D may be TRBD1 (6 bases). Germline values: CDR1 SGHRS, CDR2 YFSETQ. This CDR3 is 16 amino acids long. The ends were cut back, 4 bases at V and 4 bases at J, with 18 bases in the middle.

This clone was found a few times. The gene calls are TRBV5-6 and TRBJ1-4, with 7 bases lining up with TRBD1. This CDR3 contains 13 residues. V shed 1 base and J 11 bases; nucleotides not matched to a gene: 5. CDR1 is SGHDT and CDR2 is YYEEEE in the germline V gene. The CDR3 reads CASSLNPGGKLFF. DNA for the CDR3: TGTGCCAGCAGCTTGAATCCAGGGGGGAAACTGTTTTTT.

This clone has only a few counts. The V and J genes are TRBV5-8 and TRBJ1-1, with D perhaps TRBD1 (5 bases). This CDR3 is built from 15 residues. Trimming left V 6 bases short and J 0 bases short, with 15 bases between. Germline lookup yields CDR1 SGHTS and CDR2 YDEGEE. For the CDR3, the DNA is TGTGCCAGCATTTTCCAGGGTGGCGTGAACACTGAAGCTTTCTTT. This gives the protein CASIFQGGVNTEAFF.